Following are 19 T cell receptor beta chains from one sample sequenced in a study of blood T cell repertoires in COVID-19. Method: immunoSEQ multiplex PCR; TCRdb's copy keeps in-frame clones and lacks some. Altogether almost 400,000 clones are present, about 90% being singletons, with the ten largest covering around 1.7%. Sequencing used PBMCs or T cells enriched from blood (not recorded which). The receptors stem from a woman aged 30 to 39 who had recovered from COVID-19.

V is TRBV27 and J is TRBJ1-1; 8 bases agree with TRBD1. Germline CDR1 reads MNHEY; CDR2 reads SMNVEV (reference sequence). The CDR3 runs to 16 residues. V lost 5 bases and J lost 10; bases outside the gene matches: 18. The CDR3 nucleotides are TGTGCCAGCAGTCCCCTCCTGACAGGGGTCTGGAATACAGCTTTCTTT. It codes for CASSPLLTGVWNTAFF.

The CDR3 reads CASSPRTSNYGYTF. CDR3 nucleotide sequence: TGTGCCAGCAGCCCGCGGACAAGTAACTATGGCTACACCTTC. This sequence joins TRBV7-6 and TRBJ1-2; the D gene is possibly TRBD1 (5 bases). CDR3 length: 14 amino acids. Trimming shortened V by 5 bases and J by 1 base, and 11 bases separated the two germline ends. The germline V gene encodes CDR1 SGHVS and CDR2 FNYEAQ. The full variable domain, its missing parts supplied by reference TRBV7-6 and TRBJ1-2, is GAGVSQSPRYKVTKRGQDVALRCDPISGHVSLYWYRQALGQGPEFLTYFNYEAQQDKSGLPNDRFSAERPEGSISTLTIQRTEQRDSAMYRCASSPRTSNYGYTFGSGTRLTVV.

This chain connects TRBV5-8 to TRBJ2-7, with a possible D match to TRBD1 (6 bases). The CDR3 is made up of 15 amino acids. The germline CDR1 and CDR2 sequences are SGHTS and YDEGEE. V lost 4 bases and J lost 2, with 16 bases in between. The CDR3 nucleotides are TGTGCCAGCAGCGGTGGGACACACATCCCCTACGAGCAGTACTTC. Protein: CASSGGTHIPYEQYF.

The count of this clone is one. This chain connects TRBV9 to TRBJ1-6; 8 nucleotides match TRBD1. V shed 4 bases, J shed 8 bases, and the junction held 8 bases outside the gene matches. The CDR3 length is 15 residues. CDR1 is SGDLS, CDR2 YYNGEE, per germline. CDR3 sequence: CASSTMTGEDSPLHF. The CDR3 DNA follows: TGTGCCAGCAGCACCATGACAGGGGAGGATTCACCCCTCCACTTT.

The chain uses TRBV10-2 and TRBJ1-6; 10 positions match TRBD1. Trimming cost V 6 bases and J 9 bases; bases outside gene matches: 5. CDR3 size: 14 residues. Looked up from germline, CDR1 is WSHSY and CDR2 is SAAADI. CDR3 in DNA: TGCGCCAGCAGAGAGGACAGGGGGGGTTCACCCCTCCACTTT. This encodes CASREDRGGSPLHF.

The chain has TRBV5-6 and TRBJ2-1, with D possibly being TRBD2 (5 bases). Germline V CDR1 and CDR2: SGHDT, YYEEEE. This CDR3 spans 16 amino acids. Trimming pared 0 bases from V and 3 bases from J, leaving 13 bases between. CDR3 DNA sequence: TGTGCCAGCAGCTTGGATGGTGGGAGTATCTACAATGAGCAGTTCTTC. Translation gives CASSLDGGSIYNEQFF.

Only one count was recorded for this clone. J is TRBJ1-6 and V is TRBV30, with 9 bases that match TRBD1. After removal of 2 bases from V and 10 bases from J, the junction contained 9 bases not matched to a gene. Germline V gives CDR1 GTSNPN, CDR2 SVGIG (reference sequence). The CDR3 sequence is 15 residues long. The CDR3 DNA reads as TGTGCCTGGAGTCCCCAGACAGGGGGTTGGTCACCCCTCCACTTT. Its protein is CAWSPQTGGWSPLHF.

In DNA, the CDR3 is TGTGCCAGCAGCCCGGGACAGAGACTGAACACTGAAGCTTTCTTT. It specifies CASSPGQRLNTEAFF. The chain uses TRBV13 and TRBJ1-1; 7 bases are shared with TRBD1. The ends lost 5 bases at V and 0 bases at J; junction bases unmatched: 6. Per germline, CDR1 PRHDT and CDR2 FYEKMQ (reference sequence). The CDR3 is 15 residues long.

The table lists this clone with a count of one. V and J are TRBV19 and TRBJ2-5; TRBD2 is a possible D gene (5 bases). V was pared by 1 base and J by 7 bases, with 10 bases between. CDR1 is LNHDA, CDR2 SQIVND, per germline (reference sequence). The CDR3 is 13 residues long. CDR3 loop: CASSIVGVGTQYF. The CDR3 nucleotides read TGTGCCAGTAGTATAGTCGGGGTTGGGACCCAGTACTTC.

The chain carries TRBV28 and TRBJ2-1; D is possibly TRBD1 (5 bases). This CDR3 region has 14 residues. Per germline, CDR1 MDHEN and CDR2 SYDVKM. Trimming pared 3 bases from V and 4 bases from J, leaving 10 bases between. The CDR3 loop reads CASSLGQEYNEQFF. The CDR3 DNA sequence: TGTGCCAGCAGTTTGGGGCAGGAGTACAATGAGCAGTTCTTC.

The V gene is TRBV3-1 (or the pseudogene TRBV3-2), the J gene TRBJ1-5; TRBD1 agrees at 11 bases. The CDR3 has 18 amino acids. The V segment lost 2 bases and the J segment 1 base; nucleotides outside the gene matches: 7. CDR1 is LGHDT and CDR2 is YNNKEL in the germline V gene (reference sequence). The CDR3 loop is CASSQMDRGRSSNQPQHF. The CDR3 DNA reads TGTGCCAGCAGCCAAATGGACAGGGGGCGTTCAAGCAATCAGCCCCAGCATTTT.

This clone was recorded once. This sample includes further DNA sequences coding for the same CDR3. This rearrangement joins TRBV6-5 to TRBJ1-1; 7 nucleotides align to TRBD1. Germline lookup yields CDR1 MNHEY and CDR2 SVGAGI. The CDR3 consists of 12 residues. Trimming removed 6 bases from V and 6 bases from J; junction bases left unmatched: 4. The CDR3 region is CASSRTGAEAFF. The CDR3 nucleotides read TGTGCCAGCAGCCGGACAGGAGCTGAAGCTTTCTTT.

The chain employs TRBV9 and TRBJ2-1; D may be TRBD1 (5 bases). The CDR3 runs to 13 residues. CDR1 and CDR2 (germline): SGDLS, YYNGEE. Deletions cut 0 bases from V and 9 bases from J, with 10 bases between. CDR3 region: CASSVDSQGEQFF. DNA for the CDR3: TGTGCCAGCAGCGTAGATTCCCAGGGTGAGCAGTTCTTC. The whole variable domain, filled in from reference TRBV9 and TRBJ2-1, reads DSGVTQTPKHLITATGQRVTLRCSPRSGDLSVYWYQQSLDQGLQFLIQYYNGEERAKGNILERFSAQQFPDLHSELNLSSLELGDSALYFCASSVDSQGEQFFGPGTRLTVL.

This clone has only one observation. This chain connects TRBV6-6 to TRBJ1-5; 8 bases fit TRBD1. CDR1 MNHNY and CDR2 SVGAGI come from the germline V gene (reference sequence). This CDR3 comprises 13 residues. The V gene end was trimmed by 5 bases and the J gene end by 6 bases; junction bases not matched to a gene: 3. Here the CDR3 reads CASSTGGIQPQHF. CDR3 DNA: TGTGCCAGCAGTACAGGGGGAATTCAGCCCCAGCATTTT.

The chain combines TRBV27 with TRBJ1-1; TRBD1 agrees at 8 bases. CDR3 size: 15 residues. Germline trimming cut 5 bases from V and 7 bases from J; bases unmatched to any gene: 12. The V gene's germline CDR1 is MNHEY and CDR2 SMNVEV (reference sequence). CDR3 protein: CASSRKYRGIIEAFF. The CDR3 DNA reads as TGTGCCAGCAGTCGCAAATACAGGGGGATCATTGAAGCTTTCTTT.

This clone has more than one count but fewer than ten. The chain is built from TRBV19 and TRBJ2-7; D call uncertain. Trimming pared 8 bases from V and 7 bases from J, leaving 15 bases between. Germline V CDR1 and CDR2: LNHDA, SQIVND (reference sequence). The CDR3 consists of 12 residues. The CDR3 loop is CASGKPGMEQYF. CDR3 nucleotide sequence: TGTGCCAGTGGCAAACCAGGAATGGAGCAGTACTTC.

The chain uses TRBV6-2 or TRBV6-3 and TRBJ2-1; TRBD2 agrees at 11 bases. CDR1 is MNHEY and CDR2 is SVGEGT in the germline V gene. V gave up 5 bases and J gave up 4 bases; unmatched junction bases: 4. This CDR3 is built from 15 residues. CDR3 region: CASSNLAGGYNEQFF. DNA for the CDR3: TGTGCCAGCAGTAATCTAGCGGGGGGTTACAATGAGCAGTTCTTC.

The chain is built from TRBV6-5 and TRBJ2-3; D is undetermined. V shed 5 bases and J shed 0 bases, with 3 bases lying between them. The germline V gene encodes CDR1 MNHEY and CDR2 SVGAGI. The CDR3 contains 12 residues. The DNA of the CDR3 is TGTGCCAGCAGTCAAAGCACAGATACGCAGTATTTT. It is translated as CASSQSTDTQYF.

V gene TRBV3-1 (or the pseudogene TRBV3-2) combines with J gene TRBJ2-1; 8 positions agree with TRBD2. Germline CDR1 LGHDT, CDR2 YNNKEL (reference sequence). Trimming at V came to 4 bases and at J to 5 bases, leaving 22 bases not matched to a gene. CDR3 length equals 20 residues. CDR3 nucleotide sequence: TGTGCCAGCAGCCGAATTAGCGGGACACCTTATCGTGAACCAGACAATGAGCAGTTCTTC. It codes for CASSRISGTPYREPDNEQFF.